The present T cell receptor (beta chain) was sequenced within a study of T cell responses to AZD1222 COVID-19 vaccine. Whole-study results and caveats: Nearly half of spike-specific TCRs reportedly go after variant regions that carry no mutations. Repertoires in all cases were sampled only once the peak T cell response had passed. CD4 TCRs associated with vaccination spanned spike, dominating at 160-218 and 743-854.

The CDR3 runs 14 residues. CDR1 and CDR2 from the germline V gene are GTSNPN and SVGIG (reference sequence). The V and J ends lost 8 bases and 11 bases, in that order; junction bases with no gene match: 18. This clone was observed a single time. What it binds is unknown. Here immunoSEQ multiplex PCR was the method, and the copy in TCRdb shows in-frame clones only, minus some. The sample lists approximately 75,000 clones, 80% to 90% seen once, with roughly 18% in the top ten. The genes are TRBV30 and TRBJ1-1, with 9 bases aligning to TRBD1. The starting material was peripheral blood, obtained 28 days after the second AZD1222 dose. The receptor's source is an adult who received the AZD1222 COVID-19 vaccine. The CDR3 DNA sequence: TGTGCCCTCTACACATTAACAGGGGGCAAAGGGGCTTTCTTT. Amino acids: CALYTLTGGKGAFF.